The rows below give T cell receptor beta chains drawn from one sample of a study of blood T cells in healthy people across ages. TCRdb fed the 5' RACE reads into MiXCR, producing one record per CDR3 protein. This table has around 870,000 distinct CDR3 sequences, about 28% appearing once. The specimen sequenced was blood. The receptors originated from a woman aged 80 or over in good health. The CDR3 runs from the conserved cysteine through the conserved F or W. D genes are given only for firm matches. Size is omitted from some rows. Given values are once, few, many or a class for expanded clones.

TRBJ1-1 . TRBD1 TRBV6-5 TGTGCCAGCAGTTACACCGGGACAGGGAAGAATTATCCTGAAGCTTTCTTT CASSYTGTGKNYPEAFF
TRBJ1-4 many TRBD1 TRBV7-6 TGTGCCAGCAGCAACGCCCTAACGGGACAGCTTAATGAAAAACTGTTTTTT CASSNALTGQLNEKLFF
TRBJ2-7 many . TRBV28 TGTGCCAGCAGTTTATCCTCCGGGGTCTACGAGCAGTACTTC CASSLSSGVYEQYF
TRBJ2-2 few . TRBV7-2 TGTGCCAGCAACCTAAACGGGGAGCTGTTTTTT CASNLNGELFF
TRBJ2-7 many . TRBV20-1 TGCAGTGTTAAGGCAGGCCCTCTCCCCGAGCAGTACTTC CSVKAGPLPEQYF
TRBJ2-1 . . TRBV20-1 TGCAGTGCCACCGATGGGGACGGGTCCTACAATGAGCAGTTCTTC CSATDGDGSYNEQFF
TRBJ2-1 . TRBD1 TRBV5-1 TGCGCCAGCAGCTTGGGACAGGGGGCTTTCCATGAGCAGTTCTTC CASSLGQGAFHEQFF
TRBJ2-3 . . TRBV12-3/TRBV12-4 TGTGTCAGCAGTTTAGGTCTTGCCACTGATACGCAGTATTTT CVSSLGLATDTQYF
TRBJ1-4 few TRBD1 TRBV12-3/TRBV12-4 TGTGCCAGCAGTCCGGGACAGGGGTATGAAAAACTGTTTTTT CASSPGQGYEKLFF
TRBJ2-5 . . TRBV9 TGTGCCAGCAGCGTAGGTGCTAGCGAGGGAGAGGAGCAGTACTTC CASSVGASEGEEQYF
TRBJ1-2 many . TRBV27 TGTGCCAGCAGTTCACGGGACACCCGAAGTGGTGGCTACACCTTC CASSSRDTRSGGYTF
TRBJ2-1 many TRBD1 TRBV20-1 TGCAGTGCTAGAGATTGGGGACAGGGTATGGTGGAGCAGTTCTTC CSARDWGQGMVEQFF
TRBJ2-5 . TRBD2 TRBV5-1 TGCGCCAGCAGCTTACTAGCGGGGGGGAGAGATGAGCAGTACTTC CASSLLAGGRDEQYF
TRBJ2-7 many . TRBV20-1 TGCAGTGCTCCCCGGACCGGGTCCCTCTCCTACGAGCAGTACTTC CSAPRTGSLSYEQYF
TRBJ2-3 . TRBD2 TRBV9 TGTGCCAGCAGCGCGCTCGGACTAGCCACAGATACGCAGTATTTT CASSALGLATDTQYF
TRBJ2-5 few . TRBV28 TGTGCCAGCAGTTTGTTACAGGGTGGGCGGTACTTC CASSLLQGGRYF
TRBJ2-5 many . TRBV7-2 TGTGCCAGCAGCCGGCGACAGGGGAGGGGAGAGACCCAGTACTTC CASSRRQGRGETQYF
TRBJ1-2 . TRBD1 TRBV29-1 TGCAGCGTTGCCATCACAGGGGGTAGATATGGCTACACCTTC CSVAITGGRYGYTF
TRBJ2-2 . . TRBV12-3/TRBV12-4 TGTGCCAGCAAACCGGGACAAAGGAACACCGGGGAGCTGTTTTTT CASKPGQRNTGELFF
TRBJ1-5 few . TRBV27 TGTGCCAGCAACCCATCCCGGGACACAGCCCAGCATTTT CASNPSRDTAQHF
TRBJ2-2 many . TRBV12-3/TRBV12-4 TGTGCCAGCAGTTTACTTGCCAGGGACACCGGGGAGCTGTTTTTT CASSLLARDTGELFF
TRBJ2-5 few . TRBV7-8 TGTGCCAGCACCTTTCAACAACATCTAGGCAATGAGCAGTACTTC CASTFQQHLGNEQYF
TRBJ2-3 . . TRBV20-1 TGCAGTGCTGCCCGGATTGTGATGGACACGCAGTATTTT CSAARIVMDTQYF
TRBJ1-5 many . TRBV7-2 TGTGCCAGCAGCTTAAAGGGGGGAGATCAGCCCCAGCATTTT CASSLKGGDQPQHF
TRBJ2-3 many TRBD2 TRBV7-2 TGTGCCAGCAGACCGTATCCGGGACTAGCGGGGGGCCCAGATACGCAGTATTTT CASRPYPGLAGGPDTQYF
TRBJ2-5 many TRBD1 TRBV12-3/TRBV12-4 TGTGCCAGCAGTTTTGCTGGACAGGGGAGGCAGACCCAGTACTTC CASSFAGQGRQTQYF
TRBJ2-7 many . TRBV7-9 TGTGCCAGCAGCTCCCCATACGAGCAGTACTTC CASSSPYEQYF
TRBJ1-5 many TRBD1 TRBV12-3/TRBV12-4 TGTGCCAGCAGTCCTACAGGACAGGCGATTAGCAATCAGCCCCAGCATTTT CASSPTGQAISNQPQHF
TRBJ1-2 . TRBD1 TRBV6-5 TGTGCCAGCACCGCTCAGGGGGGGAATGGCTACACCTTC CASTAQGGNGYTF
TRBJ2-1 many TRBD2 TRBV7-2 TGTGCCAGCAGCACCCTAGCGGGGGTGTACAATGAGCAGTTCTTC CASSTLAGVYNEQFF
TRBJ1-6 few . TRBV20-1 TGCAGTGCTAGGGAGACGGGTTCACCCCTCCACTTT CSARETGSPLHF
TRBJ2-2 . . TRBV6-2/TRBV6-3 TGTGCCGTCGGTGGTAGGAACACCGGGGAGCTGTTTTTT CAVGGRNTGELFF
TRBJ2-7 . TRBD1 TRBV7-9 TGTGCCAGCAGCTATCCGGGACAGGGCAACGAGCAGTACTTC CASSYPGQGNEQYF
TRBJ2-7 many . TRBV7-2 TGTGCCAGCAGCTTAAGACTTTTTAAGGAGCAGTACTTC CASSLRLFKEQYF
TRBJ2-5 few TRBD2 TRBV15 TGTGCCACCAGCAGAGAGTGGACTAGCGGGGGCGATCAAGAGACCCAGTACTTC CATSREWTSGGDQETQYF
TRBJ2-3 . . TRBV2 TGTGCCGGCATGAGGAATACGCAGTATTTT CAGMRNTQYF
TRBJ2-3 . TRBD2 TRBV27 TGTGCCAGCCTGGGGCGGGGGAAGGGGTGCGTGGCCTTGAGCACAGATACGCAGTATTTT CASLGRGKGCVALSTDTQYF
TRBJ2-1 . . TRBV7-9 TGTGCCAGCAGCAAGAGACAGGCTCAGAACAGGTTCTTC CASSKRQAQNRFF
TRBJ2-5 many TRBD1 TRBV20-1 TGCAGTGCTTTACCGGGACAGGGAGGCACCCAGTACTTC CSALPGQGGTQYF
TRBJ1-5 many . TRBV5-1 TGCGCCAGCAGCTTCGAGGGGGAACCCAATCAGCCCCAGCATTTT CASSFEGEPNQPQHF
TRBJ2-5 many . TRBV7-2 TGTGCCAGCAGCGTCCGGGACACCCCAGAGACCCAGTACTTC CASSVRDTPETQYF
TRBJ1-4 . . TRBV28 TGTGCCAGCAGTCCCATCGCGGAAAAACTGTTTTTT CASSPIAEKLFF